The sequence of this TCR beta chain was determined in a study of cytomegalovirus exposure and HLA in healthy donors. Study results and caveats: Another analysis was done later, and it associated 17,000 or so TCR beta sequences with HLA alleles at 0.05 false discovery rate. Rarity held for most TCR sequences, but there were some public TCRs that occurred in many donors. Overall, approximately 150 TCR beta chains were annotated as cytomegalovirus-associated. Common viral pathogens seemed to be connected with several of the most significant clusters, according to a later analysis.

The study ran its PCR with 60 Vbeta and 13 Jbeta primers. Sequenced by immunoSEQ multiplex PCR; TCRdb stores in-frame clones only, minus some. The sample records hundreds of thousands of clones, just under 80% being singletons. Points on this clone: No antigen is known for it.

The ends were cut back, 2 bases at V and 4 bases at J, with 8 bases in the middle. Germline CDR1 is LNHDA and CDR2 is SQIVND (reference sequence). The CDR3 extends over 13 amino acids. Sequences were obtained from PBMCs. The V gene is TRBV19, the J gene TRBJ2-5, with D tentatively TRBD1 (6 bases). This receptor was obtained from a boy between 10 and 17 years old in good health and CMV-seronegative. CDR3: CASSIWGPETQYF. The CDR3 coding sequence is TGTGCCAGTAGTATATGGGGGCCAGAGACCCAGTACTTC.